Following are 30 T cell receptor beta chains from one sample sequenced in a study of blood T cells in healthy people across ages. Alongside a J-beta primer mix, a sample-barcoded 5' primer served in a second PCR lasting about 6 to 11 cycles. TCRdb passed the 5' RACE reads through MiXCR, listing each CDR3 protein once. The sample gives 1.2 million to 1.5 million distinct CDR3 sequences, about 40% of which show up once; 7.9% is in the top ten. Sequencing used blood. These receptors came from a young woman in good health.

The V call is TRBV10-3, the J call TRBJ1-3, with a tentative D call TRBD1 (5 bases). Germline V gene sequence: CDR1 ENHRY, CDR2 SYGVKD. This CDR3 is built from 14 residues. Trimming took off 3 bases at V and 0 bases at J, with 6 bases between the two ends. CDR3: CAISDGGSGNTIYF. CDR3 DNA: TGTGCCATCAGTGACGGGGGCTCTGGAAACACCATATATTTT.

The V gene is TRBV12-3 or TRBV12-4, the J gene TRBJ1-2; D is ambiguous. The CDR3 is made up of 13 amino acids. Trimming stripped 7 bases from V and 7 bases from J, with 16 bases between. The CDR3 sequence: CASTPEGSRGYTF. In DNA form, the CDR3 reads TGTGCCAGCACCCCGGAGGGTAGTCGTGGCTACACCTTC.

The chain carries TRBV3-1 and TRBJ1-2, with D possibly matching TRBD1 (5 bases). The germline V gene encodes CDR1 LGHDT and CDR2 YNNKEL (reference sequence). The CDR3 is 13 residues long. V was clipped by 3 bases and J by 7 bases, with 12 bases between them. CDR3: CASSHRARGGYTF. In DNA form, the CDR3 reads TGTGCCAGCAGCCACAGGGCCCGTGGTGGCTACACCTTC.

The V and J genes are TRBV7-9 and TRBJ2-3; possibly TRBD2 for D (7 bases). There are 16 residues in the CDR3. V was clipped by 3 bases and J by 1 base, with 14 bases between them. The germline V gene encodes CDR1 SEHNR and CDR2 FQNEAQ (reference sequence). The CDR3, as DNA: TGTGCCAGCAGCTTCGTGGGGGGGCTTGGCACAGATACGCAGTATTTT. It codes for CASSFVGGLGTDTQYF.

V gene TRBV3-1 combines with J gene TRBJ2-1; 8 bases line up with TRBD2. The germline V gene encodes CDR1 LGHDT and CDR2 YNNKEL (reference sequence). This CDR3 has 13 amino acids. As DNA, the CDR3 is TGTTCGTCTGCGGGCGGGAGGCAGAATGAGCAGTTCTTC. Residues: CSSAGGRQNEQFF.

This clonotype showed up just a few times. V and J are TRBV10-3 and TRBJ2-2; D gene unclear. This CDR3 spans 11 amino acids. Trimming cost V 10 bases and J 5 bases, with 8 bases left between them. Per germline, CDR1 ENHRY and CDR2 SYGVKD. Here the CDR3 reads CANGPTGELFF. Here the CDR3 DNA reads TGTGCCAATGGGCCTACCGGGGAGCTGTTTTTT.

The gene calls are TRBV5-1 and TRBJ2-7, with D perhaps TRBD2 (6 bases). There are 14 residues in the CDR3. V lost 4 bases and J lost 7, with 18 bases in between. Per the germline V gene, CDR1 is SGHRS and CDR2 is YFSETQ. The CDR3 DNA reads TGCGCCAGCAGCCCGAGTTGGGGGGTCGAGGAGCAGTACTTC. Translating gives CASSPSWGVEEQYF.

The chain couples TRBV20-1 to TRBJ1-1, with D possibly being TRBD1 (5 bases). The CDR3 runs to 15 residues. Germline lookup yields CDR1 DFQATT and CDR2 SNEGSKA (reference sequence). V dropped 3 bases and J dropped 0 bases, with 14 bases sitting between them. In nucleotides, the CDR3 is TGCAGTGCTAGCCGGGACCCCACCATGAACACTGAAGCTTTCTTT. It codes for CSASRDPTMNTEAFF.

This rearrangement joins TRBV4-2 to TRBJ2-1; D uncertain. The V end lost 1 base, the J end lost 4 bases, and 8 bases lay between the germline ends. The CDR3 consists of 14 residues. Per the germline V gene, CDR1 is LGHNA and CDR2 is YNFKEQ. The CDR3 spells CASSQVTEYNEQFF. In DNA form, the CDR3 reads TGTGCCAGCAGCCAAGTGACTGAATACAATGAGCAGTTCTTC.

This clonotype was observed a handful of times. The rearrangement links TRBV20-1 to TRBJ2-3; 8 bases match TRBD2. Losses at the gene ends were 4 bases for V and 3 bases for J; bases not matched to a gene: 12. The CDR3 spans 16 residues. The V gene's germline CDR1 is DFQATT and CDR2 SNEGSKA (reference sequence). The CDR3 sequence: CSATNLGLAGTDTQYF. DNA of the CDR3: TGCAGTGCTACAAATCTCGGGTTAGCGGGAACAGATACGCAGTATTTT.

The chain joins TRBV30 to TRBJ1-1; D call uncertain. This CDR3 is 13 amino acids long. Trimming took off 3 bases at V and 1 base at J, with 9 bases between the two ends. The V gene's germline CDR1 is GTSNPN and CDR2 SVGIG (reference sequence). CDR3 bases: TGTGCCTGGAGCGCCAACGGGAACACTGAAGCTTTCTTT. Translated: CAWSANGNTEAFF.

In this sample, this clonotype turned up once. The genes are TRBV5-6 and TRBJ2-7, with 14 positions matching TRBD2. The end of the DNA fits TRBJ2-5 better, so the J call may be wrong. This CDR3 comprises 18 residues. The germline gives CDR1 SGHDT, CDR2 YYEEEE. The DNA of the CDR3 is TGTGCCAGCATCCCCAGGAGACTAGCGGGAGGGACGGGCGAGACCCAGTACTTC. Encoded protein: CASIPRRLAGGTGETQYF.

V is TRBV18 and J is TRBJ2-7; 7 bases are shared with TRBD2. V lost 4 bases to trimming and J lost 2 bases; unmatched junction nucleotides: 11. Per the germline V gene, CDR1 is KGHSH and CDR2 is LQKENI. The CDR3 runs 16 residues. The CDR3 nucleotides read TGTGCCAGCTCACAACTACTAGCGACAAAACCCTACGAGCAGTACTTC. Its translation is CASSQLLATKPYEQYF.

The chain carries TRBV28 and TRBJ2-1, with D uncertain. This CDR3 has 15 amino acids. V dropped 6 bases and J dropped 0 bases, with 12 bases sitting between them. The germline V gene encodes CDR1 MDHEN and CDR2 SYDVKM. This CDR3 reads CASSLRRSSYNEQFF. The DNA of the CDR3 is TGTGCCAGCAGCCTTAGGCGAAGCTCCTACAATGAGCAGTTCTTC.

This clonotype came up once. The chain uses TRBV20-1 and TRBJ2-4; 9 bases agree with TRBD2. The end of the DNA aligns better with TRBJ2-5, so the J call may be wrong. The CDR3 is 17 residues long. Germline loops: CDR1 DFQATT, CDR2 SNEGSKA (reference sequence). DNA for the CDR3: TGCAGTGCTAGAGTTTTGAGCGCTAGCGGGGCTTGGGAGACCCAGTACTTC. Protein sequence: CSARVLSASGAWETQYF.

The rearrangement joins TRBV7-9 to TRBJ1-1, with TRBD1 identical over 8 bases. Trimming took 3 bases from V and 6 from J; bases not matched to a gene: 6. The germline gives CDR1 SEHNR, CDR2 FQNEAQ (reference sequence). This CDR3 contains 14 residues. For the CDR3, the DNA is TGTGCCAGCAGCTTGGGACAGGTAGCGCCTGAAGCTTTCTTT. This codes for CASSLGQVAPEAFF. Combining the CDR3 with reference TRBV7-9 and TRBJ1-1 gives the whole variable domain DTGVSQNPRHKITKRGQNVTFRCDPISEHNRLYWYRQTLGQGPEFLTYFQNEAQLEKSRLLSDRFSAERPKGSFSTLEIQRTEQGDSAMYLCASSLGQVAPEAFFGQGTRLTVV.

In regard to this clonotype: A much larger clone sits a single nucleotide away, making a read error possible. This chain links TRBV28 with TRBJ2-1; TRBD2 matches at 7 bases. Germline trimming cut 6 bases from V and 0 bases from J; bases unmatched to any gene: 8. The CDR3 covers 16 residues. Germline V gene lookup returns CDR1 MDHEN and CDR2 SYDVKM. CDR3: CASRTSARLSYNEQFF. The CDR3 coding sequence is TGTGCCAGCAGAACTAGCGCCAGGCTCTCCTACAATGAGCAGTTCTTC.

This CDR3 reads CASSTLAGTYEQYF. As DNA, the CDR3 is TGTGCCAGCAGTACGCTAGCGGGGACCTACGAGCAGTACTTC. The V call is TRBV6-1, the J call TRBJ2-7; 9 bases match TRBD2. The J segment lost 2 bases and the V segment lost 5 bases, leaving 4 bases of the junction unmatched. Germline CDR1 and CDR2: MNHNS and SASEGT. The CDR3 covers 14 residues.

The rearrangement joins TRBV15 to TRBJ2-5; D is unresolved. The CDR3 runs 12 residues. V was cut by 2 bases and J by 5 bases, with 6 bases left in between. Germline V gene sequence: CDR1 LNHNV, CDR2 YYDKDF (reference sequence). This CDR3 reads CATSRYSETQYF. The CDR3 nucleotides are TGTGCCACCAGCAGATACTCGGAGACCCAGTACTTC.

There are many counts of this clonotype. The chain is built from TRBV20-1 and TRBJ2-7, with unresolved D. CDR1 and CDR2 (germline): DFQATT, SNEGSKA (reference sequence). V lost 0 bases, J lost 2 bases, and 5 bases lay in between. The CDR3 is made up of 12 amino acids. The DNA for the CDR3 is TGCAGTGCTAGAGACCGTCCCTACGAGCAGTACTTC. Translating it yields CSARDRPYEQYF.

The chain couples TRBV6-6 to TRBJ1-5; 10 nucleotides line up with TRBD1. The CDR3 is 15 amino acids. Trimming at V came to 3 bases and at J to 4 bases, leaving 3 bases not matched to a gene. Germline CDR1 and CDR2: MNHNY and SVGAGI (reference sequence). The CDR3 nucleotides read TGTGCCAGCAGTTATGACAGGGGGCAAAATCAGCCCCAGCATTTT. It translates to CASSYDRGQNQPQHF.

Note on this clonotype: A read error may account for a junction end that differs from germline. V is TRBV24-1 and J is TRBJ1-4; a weak D match, TRBD1 (5 bases). This CDR3 spans 12 amino acids. Germline V CDR1 and CDR2: KGHDR, SFDVKD. The CDR3 sequence: CATSSGGERLFF. DNA of the CDR3: TGTGCCACCAGTAGTGGGGGAGAAAGACTGTTTTTT.

There are a few counts of this clonotype. An end of the junction differs from the germline gene, which may be a read error. V gene TRBV7-2 combines with J gene TRBJ1-4; TRBD1 matches at 9 bases. This CDR3 is built from 15 residues. CDR1 is SGHTA and CDR2 is FQGNSA in the germline V gene. CDR3 residues: CASSPGQGRNEKLFF. The CDR3 DNA reads TGCGCCAGCAGCCCGGGACAGGGTCGAAATGAAAAACTGTTTTTT.

This clonotype was seen a few times. The chain carries TRBV12-3 or TRBV12-4 and TRBJ2-6; D possibly corresponds to TRBD1 (5 bases). V lost 4 bases, J lost 2 bases, and 9 bases lay in between. The CDR3 length is 15 residues. The CDR3 coding sequence is TGTGCCAGCAGTTCCCCAGGGACTGGGGCCAACGTCCTGACTTTC. Amino acids: CASSSPGTGANVLTF.

This clonotype was observed a handful of times. The chain links TRBV20-1 to TRBJ2-7; no firm D call. This CDR3 spans 13 amino acids. V was cut by 1 base and J by 2 bases, with 9 bases left in between. CDR1 is DFQATT and CDR2 is SNEGSKA in the germline V gene (reference sequence). The CDR3, as DNA: TGCAGTGCTAGAGGCCAGGCAGCCTACGAGCAGTACTTC. Protein: CSARGQAAYEQYF.

CDR3 in DNA: TGTGCCAGCAGCGTAGGGGGGACCGAATTGCGCACAGATACGCAGTATTTT. Translation gives CASSVGGTELRTDTQYF. J is TRBJ2-3 and V is TRBV9, with D possibly called TRBD1 or TRBD2 (5 bases each). The CDR3 runs 17 residues. Germline V CDR1 and CDR2: SGDLS, YYNGEE. Trimming left V 0 bases short and J 1 base short, with 15 bases between.

J is TRBJ2-2 and V is TRBV6-5, with TRBD2 matching 13 bases. CDR1 MNHEY and CDR2 SVGAGI come from the germline V gene. The CDR3 sequence is 17 residues long. Unmatched junction bases numbered 3, after V lost 0 bases and J lost 5 bases. CDR3 sequence: CASSYSGTSGTTGELFF. The DNA for the CDR3 is TGTGCCAGCAGTTACTCCGGGACTAGCGGGACGACCGGGGAGCTGTTTTTT.

The chain uses TRBV20-1 and TRBJ2-1, with 11 bases fitting TRBD2. With 6 bases clipped from V and 5 bases from J, the junction kept 6 bases outside the gene matches. Germline lookup yields CDR1 DFQATT and CDR2 SNEGSKA (reference sequence). This CDR3 is built from 14 residues. The chain's CDR3 is CSARLAGYHNEQFF. CDR3 in DNA: TGCAGTGCGAGACTAGCGGGATATCACAATGAGCAGTTCTTC.

CDR3 protein: CASSARDKLTDTQYF. CDR3 in DNA: TGTGCCAGCAGCGCCCGGGACAAGTTAACAGATACGCAGTATTTT. V is TRBV11-3 and J is TRBJ2-3; tentatively, D is TRBD1 (6 bases). The V and J ends lost 5 bases and 3 bases respectively, with 15 bases between them. Germline-derived CDR1 and CDR2 are SGHNT and YENEEA. The CDR3 extends over 15 amino acids.

The chain recombines TRBV20-1 with TRBJ1-2, with 7 positions matching TRBD1. This CDR3 contains 14 residues. J was trimmed by 0 bases and V by 2 bases; bases with no gene match: 3. Per germline, CDR1 DFQATT and CDR2 SNEGSKA (reference sequence). CDR3 loop: CSARQQGTNYGYTF. The CDR3 DNA is TGCAGTGCTAGACAACAGGGGACTAACTATGGCTACACCTTC.